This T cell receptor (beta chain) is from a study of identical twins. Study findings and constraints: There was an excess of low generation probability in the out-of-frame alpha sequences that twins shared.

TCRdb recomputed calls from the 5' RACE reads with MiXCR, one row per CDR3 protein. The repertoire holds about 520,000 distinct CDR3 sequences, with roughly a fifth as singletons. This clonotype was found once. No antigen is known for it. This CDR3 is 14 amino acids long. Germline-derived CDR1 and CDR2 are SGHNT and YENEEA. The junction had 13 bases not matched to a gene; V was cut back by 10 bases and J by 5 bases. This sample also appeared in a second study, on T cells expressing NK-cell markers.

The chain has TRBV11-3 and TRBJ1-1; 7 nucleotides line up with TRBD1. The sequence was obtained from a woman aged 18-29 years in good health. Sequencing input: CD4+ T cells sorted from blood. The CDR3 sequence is CATRQGQAETEAFF. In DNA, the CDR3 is TGTGCCACGCGACAGGGCCAAGCCGAAACTGAAGCTTTCTTT.